The rows below give T cell receptor beta chains drawn from one sample of a study of vaccination and CD4 T cells after COVID-19. These receptors lack a known antigen. TCRdb passed the PCR reads through MiXCR, listing each CDR3 protein once. This sample has 20,000 to 25,000 distinct CDR3 sequences, with 35% to 40% found just once. Sequenced material: CD4+ T cells from blood, cultured in vitro, taken before SARS-CoV-2 vaccination. The receptor set was obtained from a human donor who had recovered from COVID-19. Both conserved end residues are part of each CDR3. The D gene is left open where the match is weak. Part of the rows lack a size; the others show once, few, many or a class for expanded clones.

TRBD2	-	TRBV7-2	TRBJ2-2	15	TGTGCCAGCAGCTACCGGAGGGGAGGGACCGGGGAGCTGTTTTTT	CASSYRRGGTGELFF
TRBD1	-	TRBV27	TRBJ1-2	14	TGTGCCAGCAAGCGCGCAGGGGGCGCGTTTGGCTACACCTTC	CASKRAGGAFGYTF
-	few	TRBV7-2	TRBJ1-6	18	TGTGCCAGCAGGCTAATACGGCCAGGGACGCGGAATAATTCACCCCTCCACTTT	CASRLIRPGTRNNSPLHF
-	-	TRBV6-2/TRBV6-3	TRBJ2-1	14	TGTGCCAGCAGTTACGTGGGTTCCTACAATGAGCAGTTCTTC	CASSYVGSYNEQFF
TRBD2	once	TRBV7-2	TRBJ2-1	15	TGTGCCAGCAGCCCCCTCGGACTAGCGGCCAATGAGCAGTTCTTC	CASSPLGLAANEQFF
TRBD1	once	TRBV19	TRBJ1-1	15	TGTGCCAGTAGTCCAGGACAGGGGGCGAACACTGAAGCTTTCTTT	CASSPGQGANTEAFF
-	few	TRBV27	TRBJ1-5	15	TGTGCCAGCAGTTTAGACGGGACGCGAGATCAGCCCCAGCATTTT	CASSLDGTRDQPQHF
-	few	TRBV20-1	TRBJ1-2	13	TGCAGTGCTAGAAATCCAGGGGATCAGGGCTACACCTTC	CSARNPGDQGYTF
-	few	TRBV7-6	TRBJ2-5	12	TGTGCCAGCAGCATCGACCAAGAGACCCAGTACTTC	CASSIDQETQYF
TRBD1	-	TRBV19	TRBJ1-1	13	TGTGCCAGTAGTGGACAGGGGAGGACTGAAGCTTTCTTT	CASSGQGRTEAFF
-	few	TRBV4-3	TRBJ1-1	15	TGCGCCAGCAGCCAAGAACCAGGACGAAACACTGAAGCTTTCTTT	CASSQEPGRNTEAFF
-	-	TRBV30	TRBJ2-7	14	TGTGCCTGGAAGGGGAAGTCGGTATCCTACGAGCAGTACTTC	CAWKGKSVSYEQYF
-	-	TRBV7-2	TRBJ1-2	15	TGTGCCAGCAGCTTAGGTCAACCCGGGTACTATGGCTACACCTTC	CASSLGQPGYYGYTF
TRBD1	few	TRBV12-3/TRBV12-4	TRBJ1-2	15	TGTGCCAGCAGACCAGGGGGCGCCGTAGGGGGTGGCTACACCTTC	CASRPGGAVGGGYTF
TRBD2	-	TRBV12-3/TRBV12-4	TRBJ2-1	15	TGTGCCAGCAGTCCACTAGCGGGGAACTACAATGAGCAGTTCTTC	CASSPLAGNYNEQFF
TRBD1	-	TRBV6-2/TRBV6-3	TRBJ2-5	17	TGTGCCAGCAGTTACTCCCCCGGGACAGAAAATCAAGAGACCCAGTACTTC	CASSYSPGTENQETQYF
-	-	TRBV7-8	TRBJ2-1	14	TGTGCCAGCAGCTTAGGAGGACGGTACAATGAGCAGTTCTTC	CASSLGGRYNEQFF
TRBD2	-	TRBV20-1	TRBJ2-5	15	TGCAGTGCTAGAATCGTTCTAGCGGTCCAAGAGACCCAGTACTTC	CSARIVLAVQETQYF
TRBD2	-	TRBV10-1	TRBJ2-2	15	TGCGCCGGTCCATTGCGGGGGAAGAACACCGGGGAGCTGTTTTTT	CAGPLRGKNTGELFF
-	-	TRBV19	TRBJ1-5	15	TGTGCCAGTAGTTTCGGTGGGGGTGGAGGGCAGCCCCAGCATTTT	CASSFGGGGGQPQHF
-	-	TRBV20-1	TRBJ1-2	15	TGCAGTGCCGGCCCCAGGACAGACATTAACTATGGCTACACCTTC	CSAGPRTDINYGYTF
-	few	TRBV6-5	TRBJ2-1	15	TGTGCCAGCAGTTACTCGAGATCTTCCGGGCATGAGCAGTTCTTC	CASSYSRSSGHEQFF
TRBD2	-	TRBV7-2	TRBJ2-5	15	TGTGCCAGCAGAAGGACTAGCGGGGGAGGGGAGACCCAGTACTTC	CASRRTSGGGETQYF
-	-	TRBV27	TRBJ2-3	15	TGTGCCAGCAGTTCCTTGGGGTTCGGCACAGATACGCAGTATTTT	CASSSLGFGTDTQYF
TRBD2	-	TRBV7-2	TRBJ2-2	15	TGTGCCAGCAGCGGGACTAGCTGGAACACCGGGGAGCTGTTTTTT	CASSGTSWNTGELFF
TRBD1	-	TRBV20-1	TRBJ2-7	15	TGCAGTGCTAGAGGGGGGGCAGGGGGCGGCTACGAGCAGTACTTC	CSARGGAGGGYEQYF
-	-	TRBV5-1	TRBJ2-3	14	TGCGCCAGCAGCTCGGGGGCCGCATTAGATACGCAGTATTTT	CASSSGAALDTQYF
TRBD2	few	TRBV20-1	TRBJ2-1	19	TGCAGTGCTAGCAGAGTACTAGCGGGGGGACCCAGCTCCTACAATGAGCAGTTCTTC	CSASRVLAGGPSSYNEQFF
TRBD1	-	TRBV10-3	TRBJ1-6	13	TGTGCCATCAGTGGGGACAGGAATTCACCCCTCCACTTT	CAISGDRNSPLHF
-	-	TRBV4-2	TRBJ2-1	13	TGTGCCAGCTCGACCCGTATCGAGGGGCTTTCGCTCTTC	CASSTRIEGLSLF